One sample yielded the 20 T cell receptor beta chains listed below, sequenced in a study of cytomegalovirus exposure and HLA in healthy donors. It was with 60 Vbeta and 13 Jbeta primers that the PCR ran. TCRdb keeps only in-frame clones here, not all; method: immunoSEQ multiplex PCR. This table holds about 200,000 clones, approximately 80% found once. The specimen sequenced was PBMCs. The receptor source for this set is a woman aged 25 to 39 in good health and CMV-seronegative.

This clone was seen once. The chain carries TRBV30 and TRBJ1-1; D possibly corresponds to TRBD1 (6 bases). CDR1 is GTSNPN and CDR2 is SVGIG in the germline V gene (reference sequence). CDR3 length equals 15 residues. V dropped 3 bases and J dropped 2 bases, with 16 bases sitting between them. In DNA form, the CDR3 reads TGTGCCTGGAGGGGAAAACAGGGTACTAACACTGAAGCTTTCTTT. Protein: CAWRGKQGTNTEAFF.

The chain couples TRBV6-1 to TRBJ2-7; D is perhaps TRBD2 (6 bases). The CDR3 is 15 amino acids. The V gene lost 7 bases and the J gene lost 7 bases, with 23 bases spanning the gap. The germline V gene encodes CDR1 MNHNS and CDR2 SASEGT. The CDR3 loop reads CASMKEGGLREEQYF. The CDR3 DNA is TGTGCCAGCATGAAAGAGGGAGGCCTTAGGGAGGAGCAGTACTTC.

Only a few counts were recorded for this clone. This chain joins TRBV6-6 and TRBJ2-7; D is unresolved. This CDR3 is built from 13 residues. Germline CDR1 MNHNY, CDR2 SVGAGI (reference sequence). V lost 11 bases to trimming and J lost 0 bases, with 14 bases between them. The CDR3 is CAEPFFHSYEQYF. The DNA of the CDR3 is TGTGCCGAGCCCTTCTTCCACTCCTACGAGCAGTACTTC.

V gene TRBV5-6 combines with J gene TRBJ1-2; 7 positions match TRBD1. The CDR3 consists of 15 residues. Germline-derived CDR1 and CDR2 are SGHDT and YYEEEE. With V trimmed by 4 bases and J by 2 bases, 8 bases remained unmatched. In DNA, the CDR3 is TGTGCCAGCAGCACCTCCGACAGGGCAAACTATGGCTACACCTTC. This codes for CASSTSDRANYGYTF.

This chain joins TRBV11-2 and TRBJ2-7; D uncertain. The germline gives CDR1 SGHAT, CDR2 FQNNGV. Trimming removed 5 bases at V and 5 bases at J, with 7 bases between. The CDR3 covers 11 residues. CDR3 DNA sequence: TGTGCCAGCAGCGGTAGTGACGAGCAGTACTTC. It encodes CASSGSDEQYF.

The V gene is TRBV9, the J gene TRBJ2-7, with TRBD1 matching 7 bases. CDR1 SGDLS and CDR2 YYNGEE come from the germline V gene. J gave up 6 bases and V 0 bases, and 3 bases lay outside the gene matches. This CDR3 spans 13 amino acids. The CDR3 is CASSVEGGREQYF. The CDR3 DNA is TGTGCCAGCAGCGTAGAAGGGGGCCGCGAGCAGTACTTC.

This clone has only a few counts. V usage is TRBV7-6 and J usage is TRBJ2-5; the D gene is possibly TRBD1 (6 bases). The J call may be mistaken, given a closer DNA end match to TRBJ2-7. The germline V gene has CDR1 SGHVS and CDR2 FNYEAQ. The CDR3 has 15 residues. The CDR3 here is CASSFGDTGSYEQYF. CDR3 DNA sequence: TGTGCCAGCAGCTTTGGGGACACAGGCTCCTACGAGCAGTACTTC.

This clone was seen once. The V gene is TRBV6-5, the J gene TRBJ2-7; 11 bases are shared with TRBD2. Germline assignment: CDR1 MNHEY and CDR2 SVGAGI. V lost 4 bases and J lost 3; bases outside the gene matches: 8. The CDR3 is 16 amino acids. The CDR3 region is CASSSPATSGSYEQYF. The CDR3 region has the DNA TGTGCCAGCAGTTCACCAGCCACTAGCGGGAGCTACGAGCAGTACTTC.

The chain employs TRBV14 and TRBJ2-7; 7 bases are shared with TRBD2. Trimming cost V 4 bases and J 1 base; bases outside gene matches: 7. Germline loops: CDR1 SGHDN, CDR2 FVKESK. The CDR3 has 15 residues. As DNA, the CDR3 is TGTGCCAGCAGCCCCCGACTAGCCGGATCCTACGAGCAGTACTTC. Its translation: CASSPRLAGSYEQYF.

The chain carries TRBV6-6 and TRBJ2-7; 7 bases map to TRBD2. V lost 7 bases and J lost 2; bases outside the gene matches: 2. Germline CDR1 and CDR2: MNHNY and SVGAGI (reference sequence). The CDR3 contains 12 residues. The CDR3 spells CASTSGAYEQYF. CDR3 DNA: TGTGCCAGCACTAGCGGAGCCTACGAGCAGTACTTC.

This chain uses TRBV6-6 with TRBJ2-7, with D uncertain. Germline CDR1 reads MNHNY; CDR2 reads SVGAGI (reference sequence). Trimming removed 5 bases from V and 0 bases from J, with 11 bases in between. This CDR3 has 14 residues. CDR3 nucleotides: TGTGCCAGCAGTGCGTCTGCCTACTCCTACGAGCAGTACTTC. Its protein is CASSASAYSYEQYF.

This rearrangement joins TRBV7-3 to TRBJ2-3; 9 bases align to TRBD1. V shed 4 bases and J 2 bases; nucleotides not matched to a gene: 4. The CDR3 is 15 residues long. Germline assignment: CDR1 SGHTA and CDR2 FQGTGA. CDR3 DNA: TGTGCCAGCAGCTGGACAGGGGCGGTCACAGATACGCAGTATTTT. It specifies CASSWTGAVTDTQYF.

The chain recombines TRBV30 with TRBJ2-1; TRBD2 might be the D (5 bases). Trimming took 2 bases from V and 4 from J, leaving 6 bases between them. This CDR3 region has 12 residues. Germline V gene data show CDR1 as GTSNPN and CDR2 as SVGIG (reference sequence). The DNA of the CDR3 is TGTGCCTGGAGTCGAGGGTACAATGAGCAGTTCTTC. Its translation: CAWSRGYNEQFF.

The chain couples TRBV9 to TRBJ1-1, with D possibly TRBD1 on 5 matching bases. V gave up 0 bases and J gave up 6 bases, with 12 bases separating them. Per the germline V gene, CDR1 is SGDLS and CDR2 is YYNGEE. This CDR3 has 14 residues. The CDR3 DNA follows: TGTGCCAGCAGCGTAGGCAGGGAGGTAGCTGAAGCTTTCTTT. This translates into CASSVGREVAEAFF.

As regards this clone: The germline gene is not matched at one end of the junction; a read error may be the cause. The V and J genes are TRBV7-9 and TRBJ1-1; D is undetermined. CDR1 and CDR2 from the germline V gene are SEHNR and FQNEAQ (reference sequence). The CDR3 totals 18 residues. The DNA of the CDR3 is TGTTCCAGCAGCTTAGGAGCCTTCTTAGAGGGCCCGTACACTGAAGCTTTCTTT. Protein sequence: CSSSLGAFLEGPYTEAFF.

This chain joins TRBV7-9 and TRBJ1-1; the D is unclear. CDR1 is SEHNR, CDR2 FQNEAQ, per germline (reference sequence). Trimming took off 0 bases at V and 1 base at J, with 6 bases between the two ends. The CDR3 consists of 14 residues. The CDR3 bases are TGTGCCAGCAGCTTAGCGCGCCCGAACACTGAAGCTTTCTTT. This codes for CASSLARPNTEAFF.

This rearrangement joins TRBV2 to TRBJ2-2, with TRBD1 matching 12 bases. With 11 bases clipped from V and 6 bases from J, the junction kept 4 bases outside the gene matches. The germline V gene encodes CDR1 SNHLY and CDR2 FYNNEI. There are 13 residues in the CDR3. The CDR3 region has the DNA TGTGCCGGGGACAGGGGGCCTTCCGGGGAGCTGTTTTTT. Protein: CAGDRGPSGELFF.

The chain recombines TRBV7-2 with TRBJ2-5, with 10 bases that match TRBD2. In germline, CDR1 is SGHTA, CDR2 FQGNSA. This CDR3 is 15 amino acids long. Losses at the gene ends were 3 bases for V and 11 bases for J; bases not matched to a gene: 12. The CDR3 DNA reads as TGTGCCAGCAGCTTGGTCGGGAGCGGGAGGGGGGAGCAGTACTTC. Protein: CASSLVGSGRGEQYF.

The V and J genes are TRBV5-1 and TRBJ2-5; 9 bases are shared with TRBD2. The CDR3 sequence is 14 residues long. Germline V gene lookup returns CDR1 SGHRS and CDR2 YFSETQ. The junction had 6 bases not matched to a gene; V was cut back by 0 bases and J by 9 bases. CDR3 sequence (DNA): TGCGCCAGCAGCTTGGAAGCGGGAGGAGTGGCCCAGTACTTC. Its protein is CASSLEAGGVAQYF.

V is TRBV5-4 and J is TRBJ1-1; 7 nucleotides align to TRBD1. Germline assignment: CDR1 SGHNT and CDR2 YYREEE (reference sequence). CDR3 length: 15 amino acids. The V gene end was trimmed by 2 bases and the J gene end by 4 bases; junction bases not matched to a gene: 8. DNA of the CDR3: TGTGCCAGCAGCTTTCTTTCAGGGGGAGGCACTGAAGCTTTCTTT. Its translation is CASSFLSGGGTEAFF.